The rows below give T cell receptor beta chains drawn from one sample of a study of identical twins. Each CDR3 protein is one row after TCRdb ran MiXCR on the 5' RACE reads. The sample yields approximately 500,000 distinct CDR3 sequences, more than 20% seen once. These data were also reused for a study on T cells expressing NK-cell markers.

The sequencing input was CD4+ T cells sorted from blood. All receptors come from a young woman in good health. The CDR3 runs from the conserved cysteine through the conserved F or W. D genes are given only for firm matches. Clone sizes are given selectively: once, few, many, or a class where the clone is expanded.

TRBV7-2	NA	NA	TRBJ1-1	CASSTGRSFMNTEAFF	TGTGCCAGCAGCACGGGACGTAGTTTCATGAACACTGAAGCTTTCTTT
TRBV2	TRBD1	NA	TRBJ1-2	CASSKRTTGNYGYTF	TGTGCCAGCAGTAAGCGGACGACAGGGAACTATGGCTACACCTTC
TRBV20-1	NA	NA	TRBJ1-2	CSASAGPASNGYTF	TGCAGTGCTAGTGCAGGGCCTGCTAGCAATGGCTACACCTTC
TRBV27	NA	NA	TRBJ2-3	CASSLRRQSDTQYF	TGTGCCAGCAGTTTGAGGCGACAGTCAGATACGCAGTATTTT
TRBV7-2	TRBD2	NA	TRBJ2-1	CASSSVSPGLINNEQFF	TGTGCCAGCAGCTCAGTATCACCGGGACTAATAAACAATGAGCAGTTCTTC
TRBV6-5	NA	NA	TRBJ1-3	CASSYGGSSGNTIYF	TGTGCCAGCAGTTACGGCGGCAGCTCTGGAAACACCATATATTTT
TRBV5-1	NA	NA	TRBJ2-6	CASSSTYSGANVLTF	TGCGCCAGCAGCTCGACCTACTCTGGGGCCAACGTCCTGACTTTC
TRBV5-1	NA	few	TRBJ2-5	CASSLNPAGVTKTQYF	TGCGCCAGCAGCTTGAACCCTGCCGGTGTGACGAAGACCCAGTACTTC
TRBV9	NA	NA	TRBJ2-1	CASSVPRGGVNEQFF	TGTGCCAGCAGCGTACCCCGGGGCGGGGTGAATGAGCAGTTCTTC
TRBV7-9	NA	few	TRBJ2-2	CASSPLGGRRSTGELFF	TGTGCCAGCAGCCCCTTGGGGGGCAGGCGGAGCACCGGGGAGCTGTTTTTT
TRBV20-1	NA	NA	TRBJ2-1	CSARIPPGNEQFF	TGCAGTGCTAGGATTCCCCCCGGCAATGAGCAGTTCTTC
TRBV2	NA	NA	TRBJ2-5	CASMSLTRETQYF	TGTGCCAGCATGAGCCTGACCCGGGAGACCCAGTACTTC
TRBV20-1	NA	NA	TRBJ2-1	CSAYRTDNEQFF	TGCAGTGCTTACAGGACGGACAATGAGCAGTTCTTC
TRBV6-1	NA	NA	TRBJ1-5	CASRTMGGSNQPQHF	TGTGCCAGCAGAACTATGGGTGGGAGCAATCAGCCCCAGCATTTT
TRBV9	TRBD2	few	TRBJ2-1	CASSFSGGDSSYNEQFF	TGTGCCAGCAGCTTTAGCGGGGGAGACAGCTCCTACAATGAGCAGTTCTTC
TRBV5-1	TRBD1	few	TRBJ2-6	CASSPGTGTPGANVLTF	TGCGCCAGCAGTCCCGGGACAGGGACTCCTGGGGCCAACGTCCTGACTTTC
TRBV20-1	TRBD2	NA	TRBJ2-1	CSATGGGIPINEQFF	TGCAGTGCTACCGGCGGGGGGATTCCCATCAATGAGCAGTTCTTC
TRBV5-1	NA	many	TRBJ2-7	CASSLEQQEQYF	TGCGCCAGCAGCTTGGAACAGCAGGAGCAGTACTTC
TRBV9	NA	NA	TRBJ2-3	CASSVEEGLTDTQYF	TGTGCCAGCAGCGTAGAGGAGGGACTCACAGATACGCAGTATTTT
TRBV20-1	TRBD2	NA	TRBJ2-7	CSAEGLAGVDEQYF	TGCAGTGCGGAAGGACTAGCGGGAGTTGACGAGCAGTACTTC
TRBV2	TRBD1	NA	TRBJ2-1	CASSEQYRGEQFF	TGTGCCAGCAGTGAGCAATACAGGGGGGAGCAGTTCTTC
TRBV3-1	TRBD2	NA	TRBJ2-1	CATLNSGGPREQFF	TGTGCCACCCTTAACAGCGGGGGCCCGAGGGAGCAGTTCTTC
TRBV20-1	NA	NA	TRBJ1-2	CSAGAGSFFGYTF	TGCAGTGCTGGAGCGGGGTCTTTCTTTGGCTACACCTTC
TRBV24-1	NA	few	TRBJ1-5	CATSEARGGPQHF	TGTGCCACCAGTGAGGCCCGGGGGGGGCCCCAGCATTTT
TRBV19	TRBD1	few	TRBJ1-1	CASSISEGAAEAFF	TGTGCCAGTAGTATATCGGAGGGGGCCGCAGAAGCTTTCTTT
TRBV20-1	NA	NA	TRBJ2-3	CSGQKGGPRDTQYF	TGCAGTGGTCAAAAAGGAGGGCCGAGAGATACGCAGTATTTT
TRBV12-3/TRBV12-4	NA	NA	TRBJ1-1	CASRPGSGRDTEAFF	TGTGCCAGCAGGCCCGGGTCAGGAAGAGACACTGAAGCTTTCTTT
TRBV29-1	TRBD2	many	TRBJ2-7	CSVEATGLGDHEQYF	TGCAGCGTTGAAGCCACGGGACTAGGGGACCACGAGCAGTACTTC
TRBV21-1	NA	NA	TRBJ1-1	CASNPTGNTEAFF	TGTGCCAGCAACCCGACAGGGAACACTGAAGCTTTCTTT
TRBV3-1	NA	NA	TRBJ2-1	CASSLGRWRNEQFF	TGTGCCAGCAGCCTCGGGCGCTGGAGAAATGAGCAGTTCTTC
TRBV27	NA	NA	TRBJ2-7	CASVSGANYEQYF	TGTGCCAGCGTATCAGGGGCCAACTACGAGCAGTACTTC
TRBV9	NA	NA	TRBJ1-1	CASSPLGPRTEAFF	TGTGCCAGCAGCCCTTTAGGACCGCGGACTGAAGCTTTCTTT
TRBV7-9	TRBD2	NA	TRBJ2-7	CASSLLGGLRETYEQYF	TGTGCCAGCAGCTTACTGGGAGGGCTCCGTGAGACCTACGAGCAGTACTTC
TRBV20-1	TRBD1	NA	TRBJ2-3	CSAAGTGKGTQYF	TGCAGTGCTGCCGGGACAGGGAAAGGCACGCAGTATTTT
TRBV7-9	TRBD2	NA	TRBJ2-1	CASSFSSGNYEQFF	TGTGCCAGCAGCTTTAGTAGCGGGAACTATGAGCAGTTCTTC
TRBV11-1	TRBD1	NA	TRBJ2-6	CASSLSPTQGPLGGANVLTF	TGTGCCAGCAGCTTATCGCCCACACAGGGGCCCCTGGGTGGGGCCAACGTCCTGACTTTC
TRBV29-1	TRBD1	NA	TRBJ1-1	CSAEQGEAFF	TGCAGCGCAGAACAGGGGGAAGCTTTCTTT
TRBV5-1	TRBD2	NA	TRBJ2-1	CASSFTTSGVETLFF	TGCGCCAGCAGCTTTACTACTAGCGGGGTGGAGACGTTGTTCTTC
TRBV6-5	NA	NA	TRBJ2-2	CASLSSGELFF	TGTGCCAGTCTCAGTAGCGGGGAGCTGTTTTTT
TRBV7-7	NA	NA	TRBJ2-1	CASSLRLVTYNEQFF	TGTGCCAGCAGCTTAAGGCTAGTGACATACAATGAGCAGTTCTTC
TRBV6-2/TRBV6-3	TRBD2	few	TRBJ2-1	CASTRSGSSYNEQFF	TGTGCCAGCACCCGGAGCGGGAGCTCCTACAATGAGCAGTTCTTC
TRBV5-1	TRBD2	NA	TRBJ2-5	CASRMLAGGPGTQYF	TGCGCCAGCAGAATGCTAGCGGGGGGGCCTGGGACCCAGTACTTC
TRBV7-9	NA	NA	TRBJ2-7	CASSLVVGTYEQYF	TGTGCCAGCAGCTTAGTGGTCGGGACCTACGAGCAGTACTTC
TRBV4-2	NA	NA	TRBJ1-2	CASSQEVGIYGYTF	TGTGCCAGCAGCCAAGAGGTCGGGATCTATGGCTACACCTTC
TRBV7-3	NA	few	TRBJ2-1	CASSLVPGVSSYNEQFF	TGTGCCAGCAGCCTCGTTCCAGGGGTGAGCTCCTACAATGAGCAGTTCTTC
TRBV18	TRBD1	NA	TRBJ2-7	CASSPIRDRLPFEQYF	TGTGCCAGCTCACCAATCCGGGACAGGTTACCTTTCGAGCAGTACTTC
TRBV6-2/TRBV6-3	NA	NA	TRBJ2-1	CATASSYNEQFF	TGTGCCACGGCGAGCTCCTACAATGAGCAGTTCTTC
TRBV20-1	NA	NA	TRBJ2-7	CSAHQTGHEQYF	TGCAGTGCCCACCAAACCGGGCACGAGCAGTACTTC
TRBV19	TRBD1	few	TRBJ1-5	CASTATGADQPQHF	TGTGCCAGTACTGCGACAGGGGCCGATCAGCCCCAGCATTTT
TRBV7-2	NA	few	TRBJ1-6	CASSLWGGNSPLHF	TGTGCCAGCAGCTTATGGGGGGGTAATTCACCCCTCCACTTT
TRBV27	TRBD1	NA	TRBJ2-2	CASGRTGTVTGELFF	TGTGCCAGCGGTCGGACAGGGACGGTGACCGGGGAGCTGTTTTTT
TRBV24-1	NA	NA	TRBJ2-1	CATSDPNDGYNEQFF	TGTGCCACCAGTGACCCAAACGACGGATACAATGAGCAGTTCTTC